This T cell receptor beta chain was observed in a study of radiation and T cells in renal cell carcinoma. Background on the study: Nephrectomy followed 15 Gy stereotactic body radiation by 4 weeks. The study's findings and limits: Without pretreatment biopsies, baseline tumor clonotype presence was undetermined. From baseline, blood top tumor clonotypes peaked at 2 weeks post-radiation.

Worth noting for this clone: Antigen specificity is unknown.

Time point indicated: baseline pretreatment blood. Specified treatment: 15 Gy SBRT to primary tumor, nephrectomy 4 weeks later. The tumor was a clear cell renal cell carcinoma. Method: immunoSEQ multiplex PCR; TCRdb's copy keeps in-frame clones and lacks some. The sample has about 61,000 clones, about three quarters seen once; the top ten hold roughly 7.2%. The TCR originated in a man aged 55 to 69 with renal cell carcinoma. The sequences come from blood, collected from a patient whose treatment included radiotherapy and nephrectomy.

The CDR3 loop is CASSFTDTQYF. The CDR3 coding sequence is TGTGCCAGCAGCTTTACAGATACGCAGTATTTT. This chain joins TRBV5-4 and TRBJ2-3; D gene ambiguous. Germline V gene data show CDR1 as SGHNT and CDR2 as YYREEE (reference sequence). The CDR3 extends over 11 amino acids. The ends were cut back, 2 bases at V and 3 bases at J, with 1 base in the middle.